The 5 T cell receptor beta chains below were found in one sample sequenced in a study of T cells in Graves' hyperthyroidism and ophthalmopathy. Researchers amplified the TCR beta CDR3 regions from RNA transcripts. During a first-round RT-PCR of the TCR CDR3, the HTBI primer set was used. In TCRdb, the multiplex PCR reads were re-called with MiXCR into one record per CDR3 protein. This sample has fewer than 350,000 distinct CDR3 sequences, with approximately 18% found just once. Material for sequencing was blood. Receptors were obtained from a man in his fifties or sixties with Graves' ophthalmopathy.

This clonotype appeared a few times. The V call is TRBV10-3, the J call TRBJ2-7; D remains ambiguous. This CDR3 region has 13 residues. The V end was cut by 0 bases, the J end by 2 bases, with 5 bases between. The germline V gene encodes CDR1 ENHRY and CDR2 SYGVKD. The CDR3 reads CAISESYPYEQYF. As DNA, the CDR3 is TGTGCCATCAGTGAGTCATATCCCTACGAGCAGTACTTC.

This clonotype has ten or more counts. This rearrangement joins TRBV18 to TRBJ1-1, with D unresolved. Germline V gene sequence: CDR1 KGHSH, CDR2 LQKENI. The V and J ends lost 2 bases and 4 bases respectively, with 11 bases between them. The CDR3 is made up of 14 amino acids. As DNA, the CDR3 is TGTGCCAGCTCACCAAGCACTAGAACCACTGAAGCTTTCTTT. It specifies CASSPSTRTTEAFF.

At least ten counts were recorded for this clonotype. The chain joins TRBV20-1 to TRBJ2-7; 12 bases map to TRBD2. CDR3 length: 15 residues. The V and J ends lost 2 bases and 7 bases, in that order; junction bases with no gene match: 9. Germline CDR1 and CDR2: DFQATT and SNEGSKA (reference sequence). CDR3: CSARKLAGGPWEQYF. The CDR3 DNA sequence: TGCAGTGCTAGAAAGCTAGCGGGAGGGCCATGGGAGCAGTACTTC.

This clonotype was seen ten or more times. This chain links TRBV9 with TRBJ2-1, with TRBD2 matching over 10 bases. This CDR3 comprises 16 residues. The germline CDR1 and CDR2 sequences are SGDLS and YYNGEE. With V trimmed by 3 bases and J by 5 bases, 8 bases remained unmatched. The CDR3 protein is CASSGQTGLANNEQFF. DNA for the CDR3: TGTGCCAGCAGCGGCCAGACGGGACTAGCGAACAATGAGCAGTTCTTC.

This clonotype was observed once. A read error may produce the germline difference seen at one junction end. V is TRBV28 and J is TRBJ1-1; D perhaps matches TRBD1 (5 bases). This CDR3 comprises 14 residues. Germline CDR1 is MDHEN and CDR2 is SYDVKM. CDR3 DNA sequence: TGTGCCAGCACCACTCCGGGCCCCGGGGCTGAAGCTCTCTTT. Translated: CASTTPGPGAEALF.